Each of the 24 T cell receptor beta chains below was sequenced from the same sample in a study of T cells in Graves' hyperthyroidism and ophthalmopathy (dated 2019 in TCRdb). Library prep was done by multiplex PCR. The sequencer was an Illumina HiSeq 2000. The TCR beta CDR3 regions were amplified from RNA transcripts. For the first round of RT-PCR on the TCR CDR3, the HTBI primer set was used together with the Qiagen OneStep RT-PCR kit. TCRdb reanalyzed the raw reads on its own, using fastp at Q25 for trimming and MiXCR for clone calling, and kept in-frame beta chains. Here each entry gathers all rows of one CDR3 protein and keeps the most common genes and DNA. Present in this sample are about 710,000 distinct CDR3 sequences, 16% of which were seen just once. About 8.4% of the sample is taken by the ten largest. The sample taken for sequencing was blood. These receptors came from a man between 18 and 29 years old with Graves' hyperthyroidism.

This clonotype was observed at least ten times. The chain combines TRBV7-9 with TRBJ2-7; possibly TRBD2 for D (5 bases). Germline lookup yields CDR1 SEHNR and CDR2 FQNEAQ (reference sequence). V was trimmed by 11 bases and J by 3 bases, leaving 14 bases between them. CDR3 length equals 12 residues. The CDR3 reads CASAGRDYEQYF. DNA for the CDR3: TGTGCCTCCGCGGGTAGGGACTACGAGCAGTACTTC.

This clonotype was counted a few times. The V call is TRBV29-1, the J call TRBJ2-7, with 9 bases matching TRBD1. CDR1 and CDR2 (germline): SQVTM, ANQGSEA. The ends lost 3 bases at V and 4 bases at J; junction bases unmatched: 10. The CDR3 loop spans 15 amino acids. Here the CDR3 reads CSVEANRGPVYEQYF. As DNA, the CDR3 is TGCAGCGTTGAGGCTAACAGGGGGCCTGTATACGAGCAGTACTTC.

The chain joins TRBV28 to TRBJ2-1; TRBD2 might be the D (5 bases). V was pared by 1 base and J by 3 bases, with 7 bases between. Germline CDR1 reads MDHEN; CDR2 reads SYDVKM. CDR3 length equals 14 residues. The CDR3 DNA sequence: TGTGCCAGCAGTTTATACGGGAACTACAATGAGCAGTTCTTC. Protein sequence: CASSLYGNYNEQFF.

This clonotype was picked up many times. The chain joins TRBV5-1 to TRBJ2-7, with TRBD1 identical over 7 bases. Trimming cost V 1 base and J 4 bases; bases outside gene matches: 11. CDR1 is SGHRS, CDR2 YFSETQ, per germline. This CDR3 contains 16 residues. CDR3 in DNA: TGCGCCAGCAGCTTGTTTCCCCCGGAACAGGGGTACGAGCAGTACTTC. Translating gives CASSLFPPEQGYEQYF.

The rearrangement links TRBV6-5 to TRBJ2-7; D unresolved. Germline CDR1 and CDR2: MNHEY and SVGAGI. V lost 2 bases to trimming and J lost 3 bases, with 11 bases between them. CDR3 length: 14 residues. CDR3 protein: CASSYVPNSYEQYF. In nucleotides, the CDR3 is TGTGCCAGCAGTTACGTACCGAACAGCTACGAGCAGTACTTC.

The CDR3, as DNA: TGTGCCAGCAGTTCTCTAGCGGGAGCAACCAAAAACATTCAGTACTTC. Amino acids: CASSSLAGATKNIQYF. The chain carries TRBV6-2 or TRBV6-3 and TRBJ2-4; 10 bases are a match to TRBD2. The germline gives CDR1 MNHEY, CDR2 SVGEGT. Losses at the gene ends were 4 bases for V and 2 bases for J; bases not matched to a gene: 5. The CDR3 extends over 16 amino acids.

The rearrangement links TRBV28 to TRBJ2-5; D could derive from TRBD1 or TRBD2 (5 bases each). The germline V gene has CDR1 MDHEN and CDR2 SYDVKM. The CDR3 loop spans 13 amino acids. The germline V and J ends were trimmed by 7 bases and 1 base, with 10 bases remaining between them. DNA of the CDR3: TGTGCCAGCAACCCGGGGCGCCAAGAGACCCAGTACTTC. It translates to CASNPGRQETQYF. The entire variable domain, with the rest obtained from reference TRBV28 and TRBJ2-5, is as follows: DVKVTQSSRYLVKRTGEKVFLECVQDMDHENMFWYRQDPGLGLRLIYFSYDVKMKEKGDIPEGYSVSREKKERFSLILESASTNQTSMYLCASNPGRQETQYFGPGTRLLVL.

This clonotype was seen only once. The genes are TRBV7-9 and TRBJ1-1; TRBD1 might be the D (6 bases). The CDR3 is 14 amino acids. V lost 4 bases and J 7 bases, leaving 16 bases between the germline ends. CDR1 SEHNR and CDR2 FQNEAQ come from the germline V gene (reference sequence). CDR3 coding DNA: TGTGCCAGCAGCTCCTCGAGGGGGGCAATTGAAGCTTTCTTT. As protein: CASSSSRGAIEAFF.

With regard to this clonotype: The junction departs from the called germline gene at one end, perhaps through a read error. V is TRBV19 and J is TRBJ2-1, with 11 bases that match TRBD1. Germline CDR1 is LNHDA and CDR2 is SQIVND (reference sequence). The CDR3 contains 14 residues. CDR3 residues: CASSPGTGGMEQCF. Written as DNA, the CDR3 is TGTGCCAGTAGCCCCGGGACAGGGGGTATGGAGCAGTGCTTC.

With regard to this clonotype: It may be a read error: a sequence one base away is much more abundant. The chain has TRBV15 and TRBJ2-5; a weak D match, TRBD1 (5 bases). Germline CDR1 reads LNHNV; CDR2 reads YYDKDF (reference sequence). The CDR3 consists of 16 residues. The germline V and J ends were trimmed by 2 bases and 4 bases, with 17 bases remaining between them. The CDR3 protein is CATSRPRAGMGETQYF. CDR3 nucleotide sequence: TGTGCCACCAGCAGACCTAGGGCAGGGATGGGAGAGACCCAGTACTTC.

The chain is built from TRBV9 and TRBJ2-1, with 11 positions matching TRBD1. The germline CDR1 and CDR2 sequences are SGDLS and YYNGEE. This CDR3 has 16 amino acids. With 2 bases clipped from V and 8 bases from J, the junction kept 9 bases outside the gene matches. CDR3 bases: TGTGCCAGCAGCGTGTTCAGGACAGGGGGCATGTATGAGCAGTTCTTC. Protein product: CASSVFRTGGMYEQFF.

The J gene is TRBJ2-7, the V gene TRBV27, with 7 bases fitting TRBD2. With V trimmed by 7 bases and J by 3 bases, 9 bases remained unmatched. There are 14 residues in the CDR3. Per germline, CDR1 MNHEY and CDR2 SMNVEV (reference sequence). This CDR3 is CASKATGGIYEQYF. The CDR3 DNA sequence: TGTGCCAGCAAGGCTACGGGGGGAATCTACGAGCAGTACTTC.

This clonotype came up a few times. The genes are TRBV27 and TRBJ2-7; D not certain. CDR3 length equals 13 residues. Trimming took off 0 bases at V and 4 bases at J, with 7 bases between the two ends. The germline V gene has CDR1 MNHEY and CDR2 SMNVEV (reference sequence). CDR3 nucleotide sequence: TGTGCCAGCAGTTTATCGAGGAGATACGAGCAGTACTTC. Its translation: CASSLSRRYEQYF.

This clonotype has a count of ten or more. The chain links TRBV12-3 or TRBV12-4 to TRBJ2-3; TRBD2 aligns across 8 bases. V dropped 1 base and J dropped 2; count of bases not matched to a gene: 5. This CDR3 spans 16 amino acids. This CDR3 is CASSLGLAGLTDTQYF. In nucleotides, the CDR3 is TGTGCCAGCAGTTTAGGGCTAGCGGGCCTCACAGATACGCAGTATTTT.

V gene TRBV6-2 or TRBV6-3 combines with J gene TRBJ2-7; 7 bases are shared with TRBD2. Per the germline V gene, CDR1 is MNHEY and CDR2 is SVGEGT. The CDR3 length is 14 residues. V lost 5 bases to trimming and J lost 2 bases; unmatched junction nucleotides: 6. CDR3 DNA sequence: TGTGCCAGCAGTGCCGCTAGCGGCACCTACGAGCAGTACTTC. Its protein is CASSAASGTYEQYF.

The rearrangement links TRBV2 to TRBJ2-7, with D hard to call. The CDR3 consists of 12 residues. V lost 10 bases to trimming and J lost 0 bases, with 10 bases between them. Germline CDR1 is SNHLY and CDR2 is FYNNEI. DNA for the CDR3: TGTGCCACTTCGGTCGGCTCCTACGAGCAGTACTTC. Translation: CATSVGSYEQYF.

A few counts support this clonotype. The CDR3: CASRLDRETQYF. Written as DNA, the CDR3 is TGTGCCAGCAGACTGGACAGAGAGACCCAGTACTTC. The V call is TRBV7-8, the J call TRBJ2-5; tentative D call: TRBD1 (6 bases). Per the germline V gene, CDR1 is SGHVS and CDR2 is FQNEAQ. Between the trimmed V and J ends, which lost 6 bases and 4 bases, there was a span of 9 bases. The CDR3 extends over 12 amino acids.

V usage is TRBV28 and J usage is TRBJ1-1, with a tentative D call TRBD1 (5 bases). The CDR3 spans 12 residues. The germline V gene encodes CDR1 MDHEN and CDR2 SYDVKM. V was pared by 6 bases and J by 5 bases, with 10 bases between. The CDR3 region is CASRGSGTEAFF. CDR3 bases: TGTGCCAGCAGGGGCTCAGGGACTGAAGCTTTCTTT.

The chain uses TRBV5-4 and TRBJ2-5; D perhaps matches TRBD2 (5 bases). Germline V gene data show CDR1 as SGHNT and CDR2 as YYREEE (reference sequence). Between the trimmed V and J ends, which lost 7 bases and 5 bases, there was a span of 18 bases. This CDR3 has 14 residues. Here the CDR3 DNA reads TGTGCCAGCCATGGGCAAAGAGGGCGGGAGACCCAGTACTTC. Protein sequence: CASHGQRGRETQYF. The whole variable domain, filled in from reference TRBV5-4 and TRBJ2-5, reads ETGVTQSPTHLIKTRGQQVTLRCSSQSGHNTVSWYQQALGQGPQFIFQYYREEENGRGNFPPRFSGLQFPNYSSELNVNALELDDSALYLCASHGQRGRETQYFGPGTRLLVL.

This sequence joins TRBV7-2 and TRBJ2-1; 16 bases match TRBD2. Germline V gene sequence: CDR1 SGHTA, CDR2 FQGNSA. J lost 2 bases, V lost 1 base, and 5 bases had no gene match. The CDR3 runs 19 residues. CDR3 loop: CASSLGPGLAGGAYNEQFF. The CDR3 DNA reads TGTGCCAGCAGCTTAGGACCGGGACTAGCGGGAGGGGCCTACAATGAGCAGTTCTTC. Drawing the rest from reference TRBV7-2 and TRBJ2-1, the complete variable domain is GAGVSQSPSNKVTEKGKDVELRCDPISGHTALYWYRQSLGQGLEFLIYFQGNSAPDKSGLPSDRFSAERTGGSVSTLTIQRTQQEDSAVYLCASSLGPGLAGGAYNEQFFGPGTRLTVL.

This clonotype occurred many times. The V gene is TRBV2, the J gene TRBJ2-7; 10 bases line up with TRBD1. Germline trimming cut 6 bases from V and 0 bases from J; bases unmatched to any gene: 5. The CDR3 totals 15 residues. Germline lookup yields CDR1 SNHLY and CDR2 FYNNEI. As DNA, the CDR3 is TGTGCCAGCAGAGGGACAGGGGCATTCTCCTACGAGCAGTACTTC. As protein: CASRGTGAFSYEQYF.

This clonotype has a count of ten or more. The chain has TRBV11-2 and TRBJ2-7; TRBD1 matches 8 bases. Germline CDR1 is SGHAT and CDR2 is FQNNGV. This CDR3 spans 15 amino acids. The junction had 8 bases not matched to a gene; V was cut back by 1 base and J by 6 bases. CDR3 DNA: TGTGCCAGCAGCTTAGGATTCGGACAGGGTGGCGAGCAGTACTTC. Protein product: CASSLGFGQGGEQYF. The full variable domain, completed using reference TRBV11-2 and TRBJ2-7, is EAGVAQSPRYKIIEKRQSVAFWCNPISGHATLYWYQQILGQGPKLLIQFQNNGVVDDSQLPKDRFSAERLKGVDSTLKIQPAKLEDSAVYLCASSLGFGQGGEQYFGPGTRLTVT.

This clonotype was seen only a few times. V gene TRBV9 combines with J gene TRBJ1-1, with D perhaps TRBD1 (5 bases). The CDR3 consists of 15 residues. Germline CDR1 SGDLS, CDR2 YYNGEE. The V gene lost 3 bases and the J gene lost 3 bases, with 15 bases spanning the gap. This chain's CDR3 is CASSAGGGRYTEAFF. CDR3 coding DNA: TGTGCCAGCAGCGCTGGGGGGGGGAGGTACACTGAAGCTTTCTTT.

This clonotype has a count of ten or more. The V call is TRBV7-2, the J call TRBJ2-3; D uncertain. The V end lost 3 bases, the J end lost 1 base, and 5 bases lay between the germline ends. This CDR3 has 13 amino acids. Germline lookup yields CDR1 SGHTA and CDR2 FQGNSA. This CDR3 is CASSFLRTDTQYF. In DNA form, the CDR3 reads TGTGCCAGCAGCTTTCTACGCACAGATACGCAGTATTTT.